This TCR beta chain was sequenced during a study of T cells in Graves' hyperthyroidism and ophthalmopathy. About the research overall: Peripheral blood was taken when the disease was first diagnosed, before any treatment began. General study findings and limits: In blood, most of the thyroid clonotypes expanded above 0.001 were also present.

The germline V gene has CDR1 MDHEN and CDR2 SYDVKM. The CDR3 sequence is 19 residues long. With 5 bases clipped from V and 0 bases from J, the junction kept 8 bases outside the gene matches. On this clonotype itself: The antigen is unknown.

The investigators amplified TCR beta CDR3 regions from RNA transcripts. Researchers ran a first-round RT-PCR on the TCR CDR3 using the HTBI primer set. TCRdb redid the calling of the multiplex PCR reads with MiXCR, one entry per CDR3 protein. The sample has about 570,000 distinct CDR3 sequences, approximately 15% seen once. The chain uses TRBV28 and TRBJ2-1; 15 bases agree with TRBD2. Input material: blood. The sequence was collected from a woman in her forties with Graves' hyperthyroidism. CDR3 residues: CASSLGLAGGLSSYNEQFF. The CDR3 nucleotides are TGTGCCAGCAGTCTCGGACTAGCGGGAGGGCTCAGCTCCTACAATGAGCAGTTCTTC.